This TCR beta chain was retrieved from a study of shared clonotypes between healthy human individuals. Across the study: The donor pool was made up of a couple of women and three men aged 18 to 49.

This clone was seen more than once but under ten times. The same CDR3 also results from other DNA sequences found in this sample. Only in-frame clones appear in the TCRdb table, and some are missing; sequencing was by immunoSEQ multiplex PCR. The table includes some 980,000 clones, approximately 80% detected once. The CDR3 spans 15 residues. Germline values: CDR1 KGHSH, CDR2 LQKENI. V shed 0 bases and J 3 bases; nucleotides not matched to a gene: 5. The rearrangement uses TRBV18 and TRBJ2-7, with 7 bases lining up with TRBD1. Sequencing input: memory CD4+ T cells sorted from blood. The subset is: CD45RA-negative fraction. The source of this sequence is a man younger than 30 in good health. CDR3 sequence (DNA): TGTGCCAGCTCACCACCGGCAGGGGGTCGCTACGAGCAGTACTTC. Amino acid sequence: CASSPPAGGRYEQYF.